A single sample gave rise to the 25 T cell receptor beta chains below, sequenced in a study of T cell repertoires in cytomegalovirus infection. Via MiXCR, TCRdb re-called the reads, giving one row per CDR3 protein. The sample records 250,000 or so distinct CDR3 sequences, over 8% being singletons. Sample: PBMCs. The receptors were gathered from a human donor in good health (CMV status not recorded). Some clones in this sample may be carry-over from other donors' samples.

This clonotype has ten or more counts. This chain connects TRBV7-9 to TRBJ1-4; D is possibly TRBD1 (5 bases). The V gene's germline CDR1 is SEHNR and CDR2 FQNEAQ (reference sequence). The CDR3 totals 15 residues. V lost 5 bases and J lost 4, with 14 bases in between. CDR3 sequence (DNA): TGTGCCAGCAGCCGAGCCGGGGCTGGTAATGAAAAACTGTTTTTT. This encodes CASSRAGAGNEKLFF.

This clonotype was observed at least ten times. This sequence joins TRBV6-1 and TRBJ2-3; 11 nucleotides agree with TRBD2. The J segment lost 4 bases and the V segment lost 7 bases, leaving 4 bases of the junction unmatched. Germline V lookup: CDR1 MNHNS, CDR2 SASEGT. CDR3 size: 14 residues. The CDR3 protein is CASMTSGNSDTQYF. In DNA form, the CDR3 reads TGTGCCAGCATGACTAGCGGGAACTCAGATACGCAGTATTTT.

This clonotype was seen many times. The V gene is TRBV11-2, the J gene TRBJ2-3; 12 bases match TRBD2. The J segment lost 5 bases and the V segment lost 4 bases, leaving 13 bases of the junction unmatched. The CDR3 has 18 amino acids. Germline CDR1 reads SGHAT; CDR2 reads FQNNGV. The CDR3 region has the DNA TGTGCCAGCAGCTCGCCCCTTCTAGCGGGAGGGCCGAGAGATACGCAGTATTTT. The encoded protein is CASSSPLLAGGPRDTQYF.

V usage is TRBV30 and J usage is TRBJ2-3, with D perhaps matching TRBD1 or TRBD2 (5 bases each). Germline CDR1 reads GTSNPN; CDR2 reads SVGIG (reference sequence). The CDR3 contains 18 residues. Trimming shortened V by 1 base and J by 3 bases, and 23 bases separated the two germline ends. The CDR3 reads CAWSATRDLRGGTDTQYF. CDR3 sequence (DNA): TGTGCCTGGAGTGCCACTCGGGACCTCCGTGGAGGTACAGATACGCAGTATTTT.

There are many counts of this clonotype. This rearrangement joins TRBV7-2 to TRBJ2-7, with D unclear. The CDR3 is made up of 15 amino acids. Germline assignment: CDR1 SGHTA and CDR2 FQGNSA. Trimming took 0 bases from V and 2 from J, leaving 11 bases between them. CDR3 loop: CASSLATARPYEQYF. DNA for the CDR3: TGTGCCAGCAGCTTAGCCACAGCACGACCCTACGAGCAGTACTTC.

There are many counts of this clonotype. The gene calls are TRBV4-1 and TRBJ2-3, with D perhaps being TRBD1 or TRBD2 (6 bases each). The germline CDR1 and CDR2 sequences are MGHRA and YSYEKL. The CDR3 contains 15 residues. Trimming removed 0 bases at V and 4 bases at J, with 11 bases between. CDR3 protein: CASSQETEGADTQYF. CDR3 DNA: TGCGCCAGCAGCCAAGAAACGGAGGGGGCAGATACGCAGTATTTT.

V usage is TRBV7-2 and J usage is TRBJ1-5; TRBD1 matches 7 bases. The CDR3 spans 14 residues. The germline V gene encodes CDR1 SGHTA and CDR2 FQGNSA. V was clipped by 0 bases and J by 14 bases; unmatched bases: 10. The CDR3 DNA is TGTGCCAGCAGCTTAGCGACAGGGAGCTCAAGGGAGCATTTT. Encoded protein: CASSLATGSSREHF.

This clonotype was observed many times. The rearrangement joins TRBV7-2 to TRBJ1-6; a possible D gene is TRBD1 (6 bases). The CDR3 loop spans 14 amino acids. Germline V CDR1 and CDR2: SGHTA, FQGNSA. With 1 base removed from V and 5 bases from J, the gap between germline ends came to 6 bases. CDR3 in DNA: TGTGCCAGCAGCTTAGACAGGGATAATTCACCCCTCCACTTT. The encoded protein is CASSLDRDNSPLHF. The whole variable domain, filled in from reference TRBV7-2 and TRBJ1-6, reads GAGVSQSPSNKVTEKGKDVELRCDPISGHTALYWYRQSLGQGLEFLIYFQGNSAPDKSGLPSDRFSAERTGGSVSTLTIQRTQQEDSAVYLCASSLDRDNSPLHFGNGTRLTVT.

A few counts support this clonotype. This may come from a read error, since a much larger clone is one base off. The chain has TRBV6-2 or TRBV6-3 and TRBJ1-5, with TRBD1 matching over 7 bases. The CDR3 runs 13 residues. V lost 6 bases to trimming and J lost 4 bases; unmatched junction nucleotides: 3. The V gene's germline CDR1 is MNHEY and CDR2 SVGEGT. Here the CDR3 DNA reads TGTGCCAGCAGGGAACAGGGGAATCAGCCCCAGCATTTT. This sequence encodes CASREQGNQPQHF.

The chain uses TRBV12-5 and TRBJ1-1, with TRBD1 matching 7 bases. Germline CDR1 is LGHNT and CDR2 is FRNRAP. V trimming: 6 bases; J trimming: 0 bases; junction bases outside the gene matches: 4. This CDR3 comprises 14 residues. The CDR3 DNA reads TGTGCTAGTGGCCAGGGACAGATGAACACTGAAGCTTTCTTT. Protein sequence: CASGQGQMNTEAFF.

This clonotype was counted once. J is TRBJ2-7 and V is TRBV20-1; possibly TRBD1 or TRBD2 for D (6 bases each). CDR3 length equals 13 residues. V was shortened by 5 bases and J by 3 bases, with 14 bases between the two germline ends. Germline-derived CDR1 and CDR2 are DFQATT and SNEGSKA (reference sequence). CDR3 in amino acids: CSARKGGSYEQYF. CDR3 bases: TGCAGTGCTCGCAAAGGGGGGAGCTACGAGCAGTACTTC.

This clonotype was recorded many times. CDR3 amino acids: CASSPPGGSNNSPLHF. The CDR3, as DNA: TGTGCCAGCAGCCCCCCCGGGGGATCTAATAATTCACCCCTCCACTTT. V is TRBV7-2 and J is TRBJ1-6; TRBD1 is a possible D gene (5 bases). In germline, CDR1 is SGHTA, CDR2 FQGNSA. The CDR3 totals 16 residues. V was shortened by 5 bases and J by 5 bases, with 16 bases between the two germline ends.

This clonotype occurred many times. The V gene is TRBV24-1, the J gene TRBJ1-2, with D hard to call. This CDR3 has 13 residues. Germline CDR1 and CDR2: KGHDR and SFDVKD. V was trimmed by 0 bases and J by 0 bases, leaving 1 base between them. CDR3 loop: CATSDLPNYGYTF. CDR3 DNA: TGTGCCACCAGTGATTTGCCTAACTATGGCTACACCTTC.

This clonotype appeared a few times. The chain couples TRBV7-8 to TRBJ2-7, with 12 bases that match TRBD2. CDR3 length equals 17 residues. Per the germline V gene, CDR1 is SGHVS and CDR2 is FQNEAQ. V shed 5 bases, J shed 4 bases, and the junction held 12 bases outside the gene matches. In DNA form, the CDR3 reads TGTGCCAGCAGCGTTACTAGCGGGGGGTCCCAGTTTTACGAGCAGTACTTC. Protein: CASSVTSGGSQFYEQYF. The full variable domain, in which reference TRBV7-8 and TRBJ2-7 provide the parts outside the CDR3, is GAGVSQSPRYKVAKRGQDVALRCDPISGHVSLFWYQQALGQGPEFLTYFQNEAQLDKSGLPSDRFFAERPEGSVSTLKIQRTQQEDSAVYLCASSVTSGGSQFYEQYFGPGTRLTVT.

In regard to this clonotype: A clone one base away is much larger, so this may be a read error. The chain joins TRBV28 to TRBJ1-4; the D gene is possibly TRBD1 (6 bases). V was trimmed by 4 bases and J by 7 bases, leaving 16 bases between them. The CDR3 totals 15 residues. Germline V gene data show CDR1 as MDHEN and CDR2 as SYDVKM. CDR3 in amino acids: CASSSTGTKGEKLFF. CDR3 DNA: TGTGCCAGCAGTTCGACAGGAACCAAGGGTGAAAAACTGTTTTTT.

The chain carries TRBV19 and TRBJ1-2; D might be TRBD1 (6 bases). CDR1 and CDR2 (germline): LNHDA, SQIVND (reference sequence). Trimming took 7 bases from V and 2 from J, leaving 14 bases between them. The CDR3 totals 14 residues. CDR3 DNA: TGTGCCAGTAAGACACCAGGACAGAACTATGGCTACACCTTC. Translated: CASKTPGQNYGYTF.

This clonotype is a singleton in its sample. A read error is possible here, since a much larger clone lies one base away. The chain carries TRBV7-9 and TRBJ2-2; D is undetermined. The CDR3 spans 13 residues. In germline, CDR1 is SEHNR, CDR2 FQNEAQ (reference sequence). Trimming removed 4 bases from V and 1 base from J, with 4 bases in between. Written as DNA, the CDR3 is TGTGCCAGCAGCTCGAGGAACACCGGGGAGCTGTTTTTT. Protein product: CASSSRNTGELFF.

This clonotype was counted at least ten times. The gene calls are TRBV28 and TRBJ1-5; D is perhaps TRBD1 (5 bases). V dropped 0 bases and J dropped 0 bases, with 12 bases sitting between them. This CDR3 contains 17 residues. The V gene's germline CDR1 is MDHEN and CDR2 SYDVKM. In DNA form, the CDR3 reads TGTGCCAGCAGTTTATGGGGACCGGCCCCTAGCAATCAGCCCCAGCATTTT. This gives the protein CASSLWGPAPSNQPQHF.

The table lists this clonotype with many counts. V gene TRBV20-1 combines with J gene TRBJ2-4; D ambiguous. The CDR3 is 15 residues long. CDR1 and CDR2 (germline): DFQATT, SNEGSKA (reference sequence). V lost 2 bases and J lost 0, with 11 bases in between. CDR3 sequence reads: CSARPSELAKNIQYF. CDR3 nucleotides: TGCAGTGCTAGACCATCCGAATTAGCCAAAAACATTCAGTACTTC.

The J gene is TRBJ1-2, the V gene TRBV19; the D is unclear. The V end was cut by 5 bases, the J end by 4 bases, with 8 bases between. The CDR3 consists of 12 residues. Germline assignment: CDR1 LNHDA and CDR2 SQIVND (reference sequence). The CDR3 sequence: CASSGPRYGYTF. The CDR3 nucleotides are TGTGCCAGTAGTGGCCCGCGCTATGGCTACACCTTC.

This clonotype was seen a few times. The J gene is TRBJ2-1, the V gene TRBV20-1; 8 nucleotides line up with TRBD1. Per the germline V gene, CDR1 is DFQATT and CDR2 is SNEGSKA (reference sequence). The V and J ends lost 4 bases and 2 bases, in that order; junction bases with no gene match: 19. The CDR3 spans 19 residues. CDR3 sequence (DNA): TGCAGTGCTATAGACCTCTACGGATTGGGGACAGGCGCCTACAATGAGCAGTTCTTC. Translated, it gives CSAIDLYGLGTGAYNEQFF.

The table lists this clonotype with a few counts. This chain links TRBV7-9 with TRBJ1-5, with TRBD1 matching over 8 bases. This CDR3 spans 17 amino acids. V trimming: 5 bases; J trimming: 1 base; junction bases outside the gene matches: 10. From germline, CDR1 is SEHNR and CDR2 FQNEAQ (reference sequence). This CDR3 reads CASSRSLTGVSNQPQHF. The CDR3 bases are TGTGCCAGCAGCCGCTCCCTGACAGGGGTAAGCAATCAGCCCCAGCATTTT.

This clonotype was detected ten times or more. V is TRBV7-8 and J is TRBJ1-5; D gene uncertain. The ends were cut back, 6 bases at V and 2 bases at J, with 14 bases in the middle. Germline V gene sequence: CDR1 SGHVS, CDR2 FQNEAQ. CDR3 size: 15 residues. The CDR3 DNA reads as TGTGCCAGCAGTCTAGGCTCCGGACGCAATCAGCCCCAGCATTTT. This codes for CASSLGSGRNQPQHF.

This clonotype was counted at least ten times. V and J are TRBV7-8 and TRBJ1-2, with 10 bases that match TRBD1. J lost 4 bases, V lost 7 bases, and 9 bases had no gene match. Germline loops: CDR1 SGHVS, CDR2 FQNEAQ. The CDR3 has 15 amino acids. CDR3 sequence: CASIAPGQGFYGYTF. The CDR3 DNA reads as TGTGCCAGCATCGCCCCGGGACAGGGGTTCTATGGCTACACCTTC.

There are many counts of this clonotype. The rearrangement joins TRBV7-2 to TRBJ2-1, with 9 bases aligning to TRBD1. After removal of 0 bases from V and 3 bases from J, the junction contained 6 bases not matched to a gene. The V gene's germline CDR1 is SGHTA and CDR2 FQGNSA. The CDR3 covers 17 residues. The CDR3 bases are TGTGCCAGCAGCTTAGCCCCGGGACAGGGTAGCTACAATGAGCAGTTCTTC. It translates to CASSLAPGQGSYNEQFF.